The table lists the clone carrying this TCR beta chain with many counts. This sample stems from a study of regulatory T cells in long-lasting Graves disease. Relying on iRepertoire HTBI primers and Arm-PCR of CDR3 regions, the team built TCR beta libraries. Via MiXCR, TCRdb re-called the multiplex PCR reads, giving one row per CDR3 protein. Among about 200,000 distinct CDR3 sequences listed, about a sixth were seen once. V was pared by 1 base and J by 4 bases, with 8 bases between. This CDR3 contains 14 residues. Per the germline V gene, CDR1 is LGHDT and CDR2 is YNNKEL (reference sequence). Time point described: newly diagnosed GD, antithyroid drugs for less than 3 months. Following extraction of RNA from PBMCs, that RNA was used to make the TCR library.

This sequence originates from a female donor with Graves disease. The chain combines TRBV3-1 with TRBJ2-1; no definite D call. The sequences come from peripheral blood mononuclear cells (PBMCs), collected at new diagnosis, from a patient treated with antithyroid drugs. The CDR3 loop reads CASSQGRRYNEQFF. CDR3 coding DNA: TGTGCCAGCAGCCAAGGACGTCGGTACAATGAGCAGTTCTTC.